This TCR beta chain comes out of a study of blood T cell repertoires in COVID-19. In assigning cohorts, the study relied on participant-reported clinical history. The CDR3 contains 15 residues. Germline CDR1 and CDR2: MGHRA and YSYEKL. V was cut by 3 bases and J by 0 bases, with 12 bases left in between. In the original workflow: The assay estimated nucleated cells by amplifying reference gene primers. TCRdb keeps only in-frame clones here, not all; method: immunoSEQ multiplex PCR. V, J and clone size derive from that table, while D and trimming were established from the DNA sequence. The table records about 430,000 clones, 85% to 90% of them present only once.

Sequenced input: PBMCs or T cells enriched from blood (not recorded which). V and J are TRBV4-1 and TRBJ2-7; tentative D call: TRBD1 (6 bases). This TCR came from a man aged 25-40 years who had recovered from COVID-19. CDR3 bases: TGCGCCAGCAGCCAGACCCGGGACATCTCCTACGAGCAGTACTTC. This encodes CASSQTRDISYEQYF.